The subject of this entry is one T cell receptor beta chain. This sample is drawn from a study of T-cell reconstitution after alpha-beta-depleted transplantation in children. A TCRbeta library incorporating unique molecular identifiers was prepared. TCRdb fed the PCR reads into MiXCR, producing one record per CDR3 protein. The sample lists a few hundred thousand distinct CDR3 sequences, 11% occurring once. V was pared by 8 bases and J by 0 bases, with 5 bases of the junction left unmatched. This CDR3 is 15 amino acids long. The receptor's source is a human donor who donated a stem cell graft to a child with acute myeloid leukemia. The chain has TRBV12-3 or TRBV12-4 and TRBJ2-2, with TRBD1 matching 8 bases. Source: PBMCs from the stem cell graft donor, taken from the stem cell graft. The CDR3 spells CASGSTGANTGELFF. The DNA of the CDR3 is TGTGCCAGCGGATCGACAGGGGCGAACACCGGGGAGCTGTTTTTT.